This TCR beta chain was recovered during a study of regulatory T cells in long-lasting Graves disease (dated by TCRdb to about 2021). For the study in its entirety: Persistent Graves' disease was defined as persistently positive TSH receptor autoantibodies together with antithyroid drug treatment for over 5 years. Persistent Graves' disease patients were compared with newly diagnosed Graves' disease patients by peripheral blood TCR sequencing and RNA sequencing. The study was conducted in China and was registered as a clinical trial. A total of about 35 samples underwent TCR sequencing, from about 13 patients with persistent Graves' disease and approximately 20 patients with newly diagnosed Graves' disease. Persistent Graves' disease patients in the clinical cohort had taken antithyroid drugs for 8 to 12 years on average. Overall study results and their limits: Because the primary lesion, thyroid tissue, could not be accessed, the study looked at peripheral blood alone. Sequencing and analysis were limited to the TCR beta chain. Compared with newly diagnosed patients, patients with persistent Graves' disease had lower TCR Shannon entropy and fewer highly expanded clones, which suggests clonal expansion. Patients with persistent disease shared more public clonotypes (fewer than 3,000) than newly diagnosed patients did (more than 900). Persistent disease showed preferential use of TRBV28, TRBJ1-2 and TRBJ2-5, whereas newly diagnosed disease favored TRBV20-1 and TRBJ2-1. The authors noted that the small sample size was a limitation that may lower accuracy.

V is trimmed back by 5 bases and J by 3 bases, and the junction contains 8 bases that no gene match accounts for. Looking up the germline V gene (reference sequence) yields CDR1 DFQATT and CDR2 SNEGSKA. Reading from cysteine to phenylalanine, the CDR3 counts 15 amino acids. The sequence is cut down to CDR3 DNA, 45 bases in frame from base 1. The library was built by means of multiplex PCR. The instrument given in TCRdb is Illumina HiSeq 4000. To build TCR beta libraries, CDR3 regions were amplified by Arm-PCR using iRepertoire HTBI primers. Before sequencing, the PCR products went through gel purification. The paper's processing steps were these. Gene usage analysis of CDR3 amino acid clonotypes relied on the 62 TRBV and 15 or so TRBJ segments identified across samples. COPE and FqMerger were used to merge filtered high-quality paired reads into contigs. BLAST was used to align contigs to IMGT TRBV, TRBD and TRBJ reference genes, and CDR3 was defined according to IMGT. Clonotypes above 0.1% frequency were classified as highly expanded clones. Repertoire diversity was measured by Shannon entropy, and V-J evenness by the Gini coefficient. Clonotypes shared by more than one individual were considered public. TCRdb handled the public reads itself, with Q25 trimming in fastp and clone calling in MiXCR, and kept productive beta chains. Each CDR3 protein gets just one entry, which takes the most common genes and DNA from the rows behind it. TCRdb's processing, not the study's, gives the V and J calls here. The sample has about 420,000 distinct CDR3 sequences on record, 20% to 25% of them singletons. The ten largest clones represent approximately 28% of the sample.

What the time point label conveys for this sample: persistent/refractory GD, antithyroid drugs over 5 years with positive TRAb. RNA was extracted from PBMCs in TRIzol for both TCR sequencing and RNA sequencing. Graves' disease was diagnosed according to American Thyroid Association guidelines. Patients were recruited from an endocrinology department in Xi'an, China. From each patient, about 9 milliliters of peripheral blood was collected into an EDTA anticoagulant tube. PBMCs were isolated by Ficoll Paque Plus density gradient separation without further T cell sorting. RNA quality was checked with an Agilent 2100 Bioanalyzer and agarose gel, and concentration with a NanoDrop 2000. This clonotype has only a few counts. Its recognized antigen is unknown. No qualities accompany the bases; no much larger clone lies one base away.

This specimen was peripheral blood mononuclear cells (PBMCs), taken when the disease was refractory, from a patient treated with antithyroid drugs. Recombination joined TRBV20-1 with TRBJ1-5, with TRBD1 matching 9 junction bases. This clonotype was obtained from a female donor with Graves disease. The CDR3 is CSAPETGGNNQPQHF. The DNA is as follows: TGCAGTGCTCCTGAAACAGGGGGCAACAATCAGCCCCAGCATTTT.